The subject of this entry is one T cell receptor (beta chain). Its antigen has not been determined. Within one base of it there is no much larger clone, and no base qualities were kept. The data were taken from a study of blood T cell repertoires in COVID-19 (dated by TCRdb to the early 2020s). Regarding the study in general: Collaborator samples came from the United States, Italy and Spain and covered acute and convalescent phases of COVID-19. Samples were obtained from the ongoing ImmuneRACE study (first 160 participants) and from some 1,300 subjects provided by 6 global collaborators. Subjects who had been exposed to COVID-19, were actively infected with it, or had recovered from it provided the deeply sampled blood TCRbeta repertoires that made up the dataset. The repertoires were made available in a free public database intended to serve as a resource for research on the immune response to SARS-CoV-2. Where HLA class I and class II types were available, the types were taken from metadata supplied by the sample provider, not from assay-based typing. The prospective study material was composed of cDNA or gDNA derived from T cells, B-cell-depleted T cells, or PBMCs. A de-identified subject ID, COVID-19 status, age in years and sex were almost always included in the sample metadata. Here is what the overall study found, with its caveats: How much clinical and demographic metadata was included differed by source and by participant, and the metadata was provided uncurated.

The CDR1 and CDR2 encoded by the germline V gene (reference sequence) are LGHDT and YNNKEL. The CDR3 holds 15 amino acids from the cysteine to the phenylalanine. The only DNA kept is the CDR3, 45 bases in frame from the first base. V loses 0 bases of germline sequence and J loses 4 bases, and the interval between the two ends is 12 bases. The collaborating institutions used their own protocols to collect whole blood in K2EDTA tubes. For TCRbeta analysis, collaborators shipped samples in one of three forms: frozen whole blood, isolated PBMCs, or DNA extracted from either of those sample types. TCRbeta CDR3 regions were amplified from genomic DNA by means of the immunoSEQ Assay, a bias-controlled multiplex PCR. The original methods were these. The number of nucleated cells in each sample was estimated from the amplification of reference gene primers within the assay. Sequence reads were collapsed and filtered to measure the absolute abundance of every unique TCRbeta CDR3 rearrangement. Productive Simpson clonality was computed per sample as the square root of Simpson's diversity index over productive rearrangements. The clones in this table, taken by TCRdb from immuneACCESS, are in-frame only. Not every clone is retained; where verified, under half of the shortfall comes from an unresolved V gene, and the cause of the rest is unknown. Clone size and V and J calls were adopted from that table, with D and trimming inferred from the DNA. In this sample the table shows some 15,000 clones, 80% to 90% of which occur a single time. The leading ten clones occupy around 2.9% of the sample.

This chain joins TRBV3-1 (or the pseudogene TRBV3-2) to TRBJ2-5; too little of a D gene remains to name it. Sequenced material: peripheral blood. The receptor was derived from a human donor in a cohort sampled during active COVID-19. The bases read TGTGCCAGCAGCCAAGAAAAACTGACACTAGAGACCCAGTACTTC. Its protein is CASSQEKLTLETQYF.